This T cell receptor (beta chain) derives from a study of blood T cells in healthy people across ages. Sample-barcoded 5' priming and a J-beta primer mix drove a second PCR of about 7 to 11 cycles. TCRdb reprocessed the 5' RACE reads with MiXCR, giving one entry per CDR3 protein. The data hold around 2 million distinct CDR3 sequences, with around 40% observed a single time. Trimming shortened V by 3 bases and J by 10 bases, and 22 bases separated the two germline ends. The CDR3 is 16 residues long. Sequencing was carried out using blood. The gene calls are TRBV12-3 or TRBV12-4 and TRBJ2-1; D might be TRBD1 or TRBD2, each matching 5 bases. This TCR was sampled from a human donor in good health. The chain's CDR3 is CASSLLGAPQDYEQFF. The DNA for the CDR3 is TGTGCCAGCAGTTTGCTAGGGGCACCCCAAGACTACGAGCAGTTCTTC.